The rows below give T cell receptor beta chains drawn from one sample of a study of CXCR3 chemokines and chemotherapy response in bladder cancer. MiXCR was run by TCRdb on the PCR reads, yielding one entry per CDR3 protein. The table records 7,000 to 9,500 distinct CDR3 sequences, 20% to 25% of them present only once. This sample was obtained from a patient whose treatment included neoadjuvant chemotherapy. The source of these receptors is a human donor with bladder cancer that did not respond to neoadjuvant chemotherapy. Both conserved end residues are part of each CDR3. A D gene is named only where the DNA matches it firmly. Expanded clones get a size class; other rows say once, few or many, or leave the size out.

abundance	d_gene	v_gene	len	j_gene	CDR3nt	CDR3aa
medium-sized	TRBD1	TRBV24-1	16	TRBJ2-2	TGTGCCACCAGTGATATTACAGGGGGCAACACCGGGGAGCTGTTTTTT	CATSDITGGNTGELFF
many	.	TRBV29-1	14	TRBJ1-1	TGCAGCGTTGAAATTTTTCTCGGAGGGACTGAAGCTTTCTTT	CSVEIFLGGTEAFF
medium-sized	.	TRBV7-2	17	TRBJ1-3	TGTGCCAGCAGCTTGGGGGATGGGGGCCTCTCTGGAAACACCATATATTTT	CASSLGDGGLSGNTIYF
medium-sized	.	TRBV7-2	12	TRBJ1-2	TGTGCCAGCAGCTTACAGGCCTATGGCTACACCTTC	CASSLQAYGYTF
many	TRBD1	TRBV12-3/TRBV12-4	15	TRBJ1-6	TGTGCCAGCAGGGCTTCCGGGACAGGGAACTCACCCCTCCACTTT	CASRASGTGNSPLHF
medium-sized	.	TRBV6-1	13	TRBJ1-1	TGTGCCAGCAGTGTGGAGATCAACACTGAAGCTTTCTTT	CASSVEINTEAFF
.	TRBD2	TRBV7-3	14	TRBJ2-3	TGTGCCAGCAGAGGTCCGGGACTAACAGATACGCAGTATTTT	CASRGPGLTDTQYF
many	.	TRBV10-3	12	TRBJ2-3	TGTGCCTCAAACGGGGTCACAGATACGCAGTATTTT	CASNGVTDTQYF
.	.	TRBV20-1	12	TRBJ2-3	TGCAGTGCTAGAGGACTGGGAGATACGCAGTATTTT	CSARGLGDTQYF
many	.	TRBV9	14	TRBJ1-6	TGTGCCAGCAGCGCCGACGGATATAATTCACCCCTCCACTTT	CASSADGYNSPLHF
few	.	TRBV20-1	13	TRBJ2-7	TGCAGCGCCGTCCGGGCGGTAGAGTACGAGCAGTACTTC	CSAVRAVEYEQYF
many	.	TRBV6-5	14	TRBJ1-2	TGTGCCAGCAGCCCCGCGCCTTCTAACTATGGCTACACCTTC	CASSPAPSNYGYTF
medium-sized	.	TRBV29-1	13	TRBJ2-3	TGCAGCGTTGAAGTTCAGAGCACAGATACGCAGTATTTT	CSVEVQSTDTQYF
.	TRBD2	TRBV6-1	15	TRBJ2-4	TGTGCCAGCACCAACGGCGGGGGGGCCAAAAACATTCAGTACTTC	CASTNGGGAKNIQYF
many	.	TRBV6-5	17	TRBJ1-3	TGTGCCAGCAGTCCCTATTACGGGTCGTCATCCGGAAACACCATATATTTT	CASSPYYGSSSGNTIYF
many	.	TRBV20-1	13	TRBJ2-1	TGCAGTGCTGACAGCGGAGCGCTGAATGAGCAGTTCTTC	CSADSGALNEQFF
medium-sized	.	TRBV6-6	15	TRBJ1-4	TGTGCCAGCAGTTCGCCCGGGACGGGAAATGAAAAACTGTTTTTT	CASSSPGTGNEKLFF
many	.	TRBV28	13	TRBJ2-3	TGTGCCAGCACCTTCCCCCCGCAGGATACGCAGTATTTT	CASTFPPQDTQYF
many	TRBD1	TRBV15	13	TRBJ2-5	TGTGCCACCAGCCGTCGACAGGGGGAGACCCAGTACTTC	CATSRRQGETQYF
many	.	TRBV5-5	13	TRBJ1-3	TGTGCCAGCAGCCCAGCGCCTGGAAACACCATATATTTT	CASSPAPGNTIYF
many	.	TRBV5-4	16	TRBJ2-3	TGTGCCAGCAGCTTGGCAGGGCCGATTAGCACAGATACGCAGTATTTT	CASSLAGPISTDTQYF
.	.	TRBV30	18	TRBJ2-3	TGTGCCTGGAGTAACGTTCTCTGGGGGGCCCGTAGCACAGATACGCAGTATTTT	CAWSNVLWGARSTDTQYF
medium-sized	TRBD1	TRBV6-5	12	TRBJ1-1	TGTGCCAGCAGTTCCCCGACAGGGGTGACTTTCTTT	CASSSPTGVTFF
.	TRBD2	TRBV29-1	15	TRBJ2-3	TGCAGCACAACCGGGACTAGCGGGGGCACAGATACGCAGTATTTT	CSTTGTSGGTDTQYF
medium-sized	.	TRBV5-6	14	TRBJ2-5	TGTGCCAGCAGCTTAGGCAGGGGATACGAGACCCAGTACTTC	CASSLGRGYETQYF
many	.	TRBV24-1	15	TRBJ2-5	TGTGCCACCAGTGACTTGGACAGGAGGGGAGAGACCCAGTACTTC	CATSDLDRRGETQYF
.	TRBD1	TRBV2	15	TRBJ2-7	TGTGCCAGCAGCGGGGACAGGGGGAGCTCCTACGAGCAGTACTTC	CASSGDRGSSYEQYF
medium-sized	.	TRBV18	15	TRBJ1-6	TGTGCCAGCTCACCACGGGACATCTATAATTCACCCCTCCACTTT	CASSPRDIYNSPLHF
medium-sized	.	TRBV6-2/TRBV6-3	12	TRBJ1-2	TGTGCCAGCCACGACACGCTCTATGGCTACACCTTC	CASHDTLYGYTF
medium-sized	.	TRBV5-6	12	TRBJ2-2	TGTGCCAGCAGCTTGGTTATAGGGGAGCTGTTTTTT	CASSLVIGELFF
medium-sized	.	TRBV11-1	16	TRBJ2-7	TGTGCCAGCAACCCAATCGGAACGGGGGAATCCTACGAGCAGTACTTC	CASNPIGTGESYEQYF
medium-sized	.	TRBV7-9	13	TRBJ2-5	TGTGCCAGCAGCTTAATGCCCGGGGAGACCCAGTACTTC	CASSLMPGETQYF
many	TRBD1	TRBV7-2	14	TRBJ2-5	TGTGCCAGCAGCGCGACAGGGCTACAAGAGACCCAGTACTTC	CASSATGLQETQYF
many	.	TRBV30	13	TRBJ1-3	TGTGCCTGGACGGGTTACCCTGGAAACACCATATATTTT	CAWTGYPGNTIYF
many	.	TRBV7-2	15	TRBJ2-7	TGTGCCAGCAGACCAAGACCCCAGAACTCCTACGAGCAGTACTTC	CASRPRPQNSYEQYF
medium-sized	TRBD1	TRBV11-1	14	TRBJ1-1	TGTGCCAGCAGCTACGGACAGGGGGATCCTCGGGCTTTCTTT	CASSYGQGDPRAFF
many	.	TRBV20-1	22	TRBJ2-1	TGCAGTGCCTCCGGGACGCGGGCCACGATAAATTCCTACAATGAGTCTAACAATGAGCAGTTCTTC	CSASGTRATINSYNESNNEQFF
medium-sized	.	TRBV5-6	12	TRBJ2-1	TGTGCCAGCAGTCGGTGGGACAATGAGCAGTTCTTC	CASSRWDNEQFF
many	.	TRBV12-3/TRBV12-4	14	TRBJ2-5	TGTGCCAGCAGTTTAGGGCCCTGGGGAGAGACCCAGTACTTC	CASSLGPWGETQYF
.	TRBD1	TRBV5-4	14	TRBJ2-7	TGTGCCAGCAGCCCACAGGGGGCTACCTACGAGCAGTACTTC	CASSPQGATYEQYF
.	TRBD2	TRBV6-2/TRBV6-3	15	TRBJ2-1	TGTGCCAGCAGGGGGACTAGCGACGTCGGTAATGAGCAGTTCTTC	CASRGTSDVGNEQFF
medium-sized	TRBD1	TRBV10-3	14	TRBJ2-3	TGTGCCATCTGCCCGGGACAGGGTTTGGATACGCAGTATTTT	CAICPGQGLDTQYF
medium-sized	.	TRBV19	16	TRBJ1-1	TGTGCCAGTAACGAAGCACCAGGAAGGGGGAACACTGAAGCTTTCTTT	CASNEAPGRGNTEAFF
medium-sized	.	TRBV6-2/TRBV6-3	14	TRBJ1-5	TGTGCCAGCACCAGGGGCAGAGGCAATCAGCCCCAGCATTTT	CASTRGRGNQPQHF
medium-sized	.	TRBV6-1	15	TRBJ1-3	TGTGCCAGCAGTGAACCCAGTGACTCTGGAAACACCATATATTTT	CASSEPSDSGNTIYF
many	.	TRBV18	15	TRBJ2-5	TGTGCCAGCTCACCCATTAGGCAGGGGATGGAGACCCAGTACTTC	CASSPIRQGMETQYF
many	.	TRBV19	11	TRBJ1-3	TGTGCCAGTAGTATGGGAAACACCATATATTTT	CASSMGNTIYF
medium-sized	.	TRBV13	15	TRBJ2-7	TGTGCCAGCAGCTTAGAGGGTAGCGGCTCCTACGAGCAGTACTTC	CASSLEGSGSYEQYF
medium-sized	.	TRBV30	15	TRBJ2-5	TGTGCCTGGAGTGTGAAGGGAGGGGGCCAAGAGACCCAGTACTTC	CAWSVKGGGQETQYF
many	TRBD2	TRBV24-1	15	TRBJ2-3	TGTGCCACCAGTGATCCACGGGACTACACAGATACGCAGTATTTT	CATSDPRDYTDTQYF
many	TRBD2	TRBV4-1	17	TRBJ2-1	TGCGCCAGCAGCCTTACGGACACTAGCGGTTCCTACAATGAGCAGTTCTTC	CASSLTDTSGSYNEQFF
medium-sized	.	TRBV19	15	TRBJ1-1	TGTGCCAGTAGTATATGGGCGACAACTCACACTGAAGCTTTCTTT	CASSIWATTHTEAFF
many	.	TRBV14	12	TRBJ2-7	TGTGCCAGCAGCCAAGTTGGGGGTGAGCAGTACTTC	CASSQVGGEQYF
medium-sized	TRBD1	TRBV10-3	12	TRBJ1-4	TGTGCCTCTCGGGGACAGAGTGAAAAACTGTTTTTT	CASRGQSEKLFF